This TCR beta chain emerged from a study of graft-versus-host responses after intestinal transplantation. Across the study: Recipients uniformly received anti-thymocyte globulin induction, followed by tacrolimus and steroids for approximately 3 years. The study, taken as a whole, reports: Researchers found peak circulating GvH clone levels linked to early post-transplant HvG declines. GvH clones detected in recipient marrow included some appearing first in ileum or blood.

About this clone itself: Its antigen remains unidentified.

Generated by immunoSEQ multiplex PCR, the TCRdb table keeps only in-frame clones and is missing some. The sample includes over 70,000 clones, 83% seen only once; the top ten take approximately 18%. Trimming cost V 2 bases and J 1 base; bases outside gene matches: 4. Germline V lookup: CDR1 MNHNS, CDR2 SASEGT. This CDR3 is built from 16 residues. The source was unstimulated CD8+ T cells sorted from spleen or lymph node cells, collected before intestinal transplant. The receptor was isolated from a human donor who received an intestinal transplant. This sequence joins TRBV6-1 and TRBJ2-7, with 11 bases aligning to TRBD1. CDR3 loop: CASSESDRGLSYEQYF. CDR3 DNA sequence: TGTGCCAGCAGTGAATCGGACAGGGGGCTATCCTACGAGCAGTACTTC.